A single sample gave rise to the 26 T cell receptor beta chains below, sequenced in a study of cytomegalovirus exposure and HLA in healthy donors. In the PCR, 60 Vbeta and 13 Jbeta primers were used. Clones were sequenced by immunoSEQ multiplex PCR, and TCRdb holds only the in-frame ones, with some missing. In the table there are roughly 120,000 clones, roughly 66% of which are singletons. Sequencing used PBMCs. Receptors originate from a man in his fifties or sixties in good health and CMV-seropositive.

The CDR3 spells CASSEWRRDTEAFF. The DNA for the CDR3 is TGTGCCAGTAGTGAATGGAGGAGGGACACTGAAGCTTTCTTT. This chain connects TRBV19 to TRBJ1-1; D is uncertain. Trimming cost V 5 bases and J 3 bases, with 13 bases left between them. The germline V gene encodes CDR1 LNHDA and CDR2 SQIVND (reference sequence). This CDR3 contains 14 residues.

CDR3 residues: CASSYRQGYEQYF. The CDR3 bases are TGTGCCAGCAGTTACCGACAGGGGTACGAGCAGTACTTC. The J gene is TRBJ2-7, the V gene TRBV6-5, with TRBD1 matching over 8 bases. This CDR3 contains 13 residues. CDR1 is MNHEY, CDR2 SVGAGI, per germline. Unmatched junction bases numbered 1, after V lost 2 bases and J lost 4 bases.

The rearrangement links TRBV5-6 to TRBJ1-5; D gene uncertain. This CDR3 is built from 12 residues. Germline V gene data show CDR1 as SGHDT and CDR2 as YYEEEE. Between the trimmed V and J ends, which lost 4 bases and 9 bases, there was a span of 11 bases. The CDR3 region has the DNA TGTGCCAGCAGCCTCCGTGCGGGGCCCCAGCATTTT. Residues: CASSLRAGPQHF.

CDR3 protein: CASSDLGGDRGQAFF. The CDR3 nucleotides read TGTGCCAGCAGTGACCTGGGGGGGGACAGGGGACAAGCTTTCTTT. J is TRBJ1-1 and V is TRBV6-1; 10 nucleotides match TRBD1. Germline CDR1 and CDR2: MNHNS and SASEGT. The CDR3 covers 15 residues. J was trimmed by 9 bases and V by 3 bases; bases with no gene match: 10.

The CDR3, as DNA: TGTGCCAGCTCCCTCAGGGGTTTCGGGGAGCTGTTTTTT. It yields the protein CASSLRGFGELFF. V and J are TRBV28 and TRBJ2-2; tentative D call: TRBD1 (6 bases). Between the trimmed V and J ends, which lost 8 bases and 7 bases, there was a span of 14 bases. Germline values: CDR1 MDHEN, CDR2 SYDVKM. The CDR3 extends over 13 amino acids.

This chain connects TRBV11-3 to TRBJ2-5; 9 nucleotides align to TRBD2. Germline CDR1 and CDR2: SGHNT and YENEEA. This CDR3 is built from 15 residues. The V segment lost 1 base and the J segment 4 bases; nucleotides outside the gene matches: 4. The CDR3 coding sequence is TGTGCCAGCAGCTTAGGTCTAGCGGGGATAGAGACCCAGTACTTC. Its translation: CASSLGLAGIETQYF.

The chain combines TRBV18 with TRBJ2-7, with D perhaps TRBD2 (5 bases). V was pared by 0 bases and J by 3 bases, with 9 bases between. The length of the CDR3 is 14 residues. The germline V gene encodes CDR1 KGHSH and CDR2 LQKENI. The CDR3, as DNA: TGTGCCAGCTCACCACCGAGTGGACTCTACGAGCAGTACTTC. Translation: CASSPPSGLYEQYF.

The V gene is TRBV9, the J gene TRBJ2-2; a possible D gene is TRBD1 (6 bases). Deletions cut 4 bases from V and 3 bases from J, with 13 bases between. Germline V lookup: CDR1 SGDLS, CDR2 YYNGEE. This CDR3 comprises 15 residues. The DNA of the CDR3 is TGTGCCAGCAGCCCACGGGCAGGGGACACCGGGGAGCTGTTTTTT. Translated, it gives CASSPRAGDTGELFF.

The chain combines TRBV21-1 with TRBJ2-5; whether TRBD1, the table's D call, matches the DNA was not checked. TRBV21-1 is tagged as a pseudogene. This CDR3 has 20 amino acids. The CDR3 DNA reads TGTGCCAGCAGCAAAGCTGTTAGGGGGCACTTCTCATCCGGTCAAGAGACCCAGTACTTC. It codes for CASSKAVRGHFSSGQETQYF.

The CDR3: CAISTGQAGVDSPLHF. The CDR3 nucleotides are TGTGCCATCAGTACTGGACAGGCAGGAGTAGATTCACCCCTCCACTTT. This rearrangement joins TRBV10-3 to TRBJ1-6; 7 bases fit TRBD1. The J segment lost 8 bases and the V segment lost 5 bases, leaving 12 bases of the junction unmatched. Germline-derived CDR1 and CDR2 are ENHRY and SYGVKD. The CDR3 runs to 16 residues.

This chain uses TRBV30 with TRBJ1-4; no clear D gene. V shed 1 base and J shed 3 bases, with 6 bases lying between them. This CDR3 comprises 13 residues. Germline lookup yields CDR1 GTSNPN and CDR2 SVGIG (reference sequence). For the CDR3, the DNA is TGTGCCTGGAGTGGACAACCTAATGAAAAACTGTTTTTT. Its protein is CAWSGQPNEKLFF.

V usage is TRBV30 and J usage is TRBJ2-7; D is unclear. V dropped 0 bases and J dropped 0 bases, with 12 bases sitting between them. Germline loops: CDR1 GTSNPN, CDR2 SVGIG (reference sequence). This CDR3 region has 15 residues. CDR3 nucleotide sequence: TGTGCCTGGAGTGTACAGAAGGCTCCCTCCTACGAGCAGTACTTC. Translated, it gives CAWSVQKAPSYEQYF.

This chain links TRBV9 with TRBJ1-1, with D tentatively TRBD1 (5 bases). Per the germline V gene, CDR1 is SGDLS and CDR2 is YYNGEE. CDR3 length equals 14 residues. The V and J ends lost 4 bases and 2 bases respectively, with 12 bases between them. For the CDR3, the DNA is TGTGCCAGCAGCCAAGGACACTCAAACACTGAAGCTTTCTTT. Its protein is CASSQGHSNTEAFF.

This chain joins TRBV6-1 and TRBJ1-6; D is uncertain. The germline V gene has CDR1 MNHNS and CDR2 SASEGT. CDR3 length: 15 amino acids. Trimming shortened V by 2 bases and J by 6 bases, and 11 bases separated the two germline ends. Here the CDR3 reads CASSESLYSNSPLHF. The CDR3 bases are TGTGCCAGCAGTGAAAGTTTGTACAGTAATTCACCCCTCCACTTT.

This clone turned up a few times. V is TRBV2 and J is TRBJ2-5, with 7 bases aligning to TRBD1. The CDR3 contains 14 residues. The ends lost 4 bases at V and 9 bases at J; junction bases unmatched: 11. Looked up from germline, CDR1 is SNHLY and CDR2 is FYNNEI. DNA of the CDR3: TGTGCCAGCAGTGGGACGACAGGGCTTGAGGCCCAGTACTTC. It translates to CASSGTTGLEAQYF.

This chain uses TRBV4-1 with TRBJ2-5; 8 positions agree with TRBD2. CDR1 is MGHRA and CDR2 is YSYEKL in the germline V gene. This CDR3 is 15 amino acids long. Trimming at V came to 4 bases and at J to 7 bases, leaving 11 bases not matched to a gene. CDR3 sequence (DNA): TGCGCCAGCAGCCCTCTTCAGCTAGCGGGTGGGACCCAGTACTTC. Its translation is CASSPLQLAGGTQYF.

The CDR3 DNA is TGTGCCAGTAGTATTTCGCTTTCTACCGCTGGTTACACCTTC. It is translated as CASSISLSTAGYTF. V gene TRBV19 combines with J gene TRBJ1-2; D gene uncertain. The CDR3 contains 14 residues. Trimming cost V 3 bases and J 11 bases, with 19 bases left between them. The germline V gene has CDR1 LNHDA and CDR2 SQIVND (reference sequence).

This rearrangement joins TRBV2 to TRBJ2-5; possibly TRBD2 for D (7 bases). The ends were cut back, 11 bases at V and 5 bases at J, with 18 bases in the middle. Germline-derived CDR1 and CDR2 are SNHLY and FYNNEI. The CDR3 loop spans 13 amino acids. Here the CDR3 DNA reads TGTGCCGGACGTAGGGGGGAGGGGGAGACCCAGTACTTC. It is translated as CAGRRGEGETQYF.

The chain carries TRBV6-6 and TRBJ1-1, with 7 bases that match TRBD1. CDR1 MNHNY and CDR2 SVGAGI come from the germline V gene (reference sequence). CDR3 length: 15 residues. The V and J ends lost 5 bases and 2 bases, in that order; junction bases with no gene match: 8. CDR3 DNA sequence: TGTGCCAGCAGTCATATCGGACAGGATAACACTGAAGCTTTCTTT. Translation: CASSHIGQDNTEAFF.

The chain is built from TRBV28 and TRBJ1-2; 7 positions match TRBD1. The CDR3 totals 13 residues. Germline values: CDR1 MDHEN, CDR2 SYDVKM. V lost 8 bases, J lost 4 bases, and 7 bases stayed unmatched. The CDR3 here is CASWDSSSYGYTF. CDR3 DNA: TGTGCCAGCTGGGACAGTTCCTCCTATGGCTACACCTTC.

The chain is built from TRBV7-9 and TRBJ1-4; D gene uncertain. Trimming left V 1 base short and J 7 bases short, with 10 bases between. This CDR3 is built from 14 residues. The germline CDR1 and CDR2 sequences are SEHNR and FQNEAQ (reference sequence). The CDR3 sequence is CASSLEGGGEKLFF. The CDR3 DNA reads TGTGCCAGCAGCTTAGAGGGTGGAGGTGAAAAACTGTTTTTT.

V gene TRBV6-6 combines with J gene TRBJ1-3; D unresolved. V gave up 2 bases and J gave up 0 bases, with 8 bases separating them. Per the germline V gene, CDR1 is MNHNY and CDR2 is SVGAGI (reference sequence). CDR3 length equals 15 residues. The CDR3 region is CASSYGRVSGNTIYF. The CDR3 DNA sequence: TGTGCCAGCAGTTACGGGCGCGTCTCTGGAAACACCATATATTTT.

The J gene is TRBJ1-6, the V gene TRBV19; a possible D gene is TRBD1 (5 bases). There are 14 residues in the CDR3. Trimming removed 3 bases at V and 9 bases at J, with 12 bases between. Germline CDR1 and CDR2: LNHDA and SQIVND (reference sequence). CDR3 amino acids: CASSIGARSSPLHF. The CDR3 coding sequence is TGTGCCAGTAGTATTGGGGCCAGGAGTTCACCCCTCCACTTT. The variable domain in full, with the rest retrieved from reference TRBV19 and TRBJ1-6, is DGGITQSPKYLFRKEGQNVTLSCEQNLNHDAMYWYRQDPGQGLRLIYYSQIVNDFQKGDIAEGYSVSREKKESFPLTVTSAQKNPTAFYLCASSIGARSSPLHFGNGTRLTVT.

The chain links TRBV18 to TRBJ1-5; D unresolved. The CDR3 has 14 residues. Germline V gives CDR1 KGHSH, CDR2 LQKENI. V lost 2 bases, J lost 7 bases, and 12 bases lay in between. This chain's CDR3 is CASSPGYLEQPQHF. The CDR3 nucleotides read TGTGCCAGCTCACCAGGGTATCTAGAACAGCCCCAGCATTTT.

CDR3 amino acids: CASSLGGRVRETQYF. DNA for the CDR3: TGCGCCAGCAGCTTGGGCGGCAGGGTGAGGGAGACCCAGTACTTC. This chain uses TRBV5-1 with TRBJ2-5; tentatively, D is TRBD1 (5 bases). The CDR3 sequence is 15 residues long. The germline V gene has CDR1 SGHRS and CDR2 YFSETQ. Trimming took off 0 bases at V and 5 bases at J, with 14 bases between the two ends.

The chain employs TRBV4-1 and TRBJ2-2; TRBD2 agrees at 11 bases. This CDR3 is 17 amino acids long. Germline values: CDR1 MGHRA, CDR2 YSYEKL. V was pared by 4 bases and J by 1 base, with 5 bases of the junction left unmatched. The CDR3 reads CASSLTSGGWNTGELFF. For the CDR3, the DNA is TGCGCCAGCAGCCTAACTAGCGGGGGATGGAACACCGGGGAGCTGTTTTTT.